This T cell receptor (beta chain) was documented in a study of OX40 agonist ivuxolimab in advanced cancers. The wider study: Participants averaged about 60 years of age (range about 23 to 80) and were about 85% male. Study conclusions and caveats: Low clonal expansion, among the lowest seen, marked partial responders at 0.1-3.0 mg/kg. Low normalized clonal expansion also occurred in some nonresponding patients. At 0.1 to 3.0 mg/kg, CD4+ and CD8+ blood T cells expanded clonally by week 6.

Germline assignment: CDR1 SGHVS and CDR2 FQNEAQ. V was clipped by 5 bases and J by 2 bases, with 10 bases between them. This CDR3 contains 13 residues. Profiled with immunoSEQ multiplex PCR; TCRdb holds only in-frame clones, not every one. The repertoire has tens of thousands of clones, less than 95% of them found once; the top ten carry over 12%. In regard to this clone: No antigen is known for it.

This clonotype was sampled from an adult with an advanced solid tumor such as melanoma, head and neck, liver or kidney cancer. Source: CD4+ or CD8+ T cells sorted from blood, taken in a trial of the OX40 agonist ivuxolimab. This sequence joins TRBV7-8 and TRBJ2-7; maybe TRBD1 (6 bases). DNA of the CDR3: TGTGCCAGCAGCCCCGGACAGACCTACGAGCAGTACTTC. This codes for CASSPGQTYEQYF.